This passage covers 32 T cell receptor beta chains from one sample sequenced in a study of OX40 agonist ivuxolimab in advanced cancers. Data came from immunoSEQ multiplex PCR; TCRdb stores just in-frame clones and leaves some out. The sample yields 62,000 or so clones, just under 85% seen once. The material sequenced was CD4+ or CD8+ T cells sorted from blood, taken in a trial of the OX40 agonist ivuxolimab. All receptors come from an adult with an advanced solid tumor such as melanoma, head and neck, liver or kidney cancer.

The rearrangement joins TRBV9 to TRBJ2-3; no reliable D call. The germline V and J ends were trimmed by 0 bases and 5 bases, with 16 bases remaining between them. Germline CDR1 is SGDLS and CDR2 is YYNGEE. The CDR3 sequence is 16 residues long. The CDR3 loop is CASSVAPAGAQDTQYF. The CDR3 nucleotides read TGTGCCAGCAGCGTAGCCCCGGCAGGTGCCCAAGATACGCAGTATTTT. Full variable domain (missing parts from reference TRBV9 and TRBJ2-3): DSGVTQTPKHLITATGQRVTLRCSPRSGDLSVYWYQQSLDQGLQFLIQYYNGEERAKGNILERFSAQQFPDLHSELNLSSLELGDSALYFCASSVAPAGAQDTQYFGPGTRLTVL.

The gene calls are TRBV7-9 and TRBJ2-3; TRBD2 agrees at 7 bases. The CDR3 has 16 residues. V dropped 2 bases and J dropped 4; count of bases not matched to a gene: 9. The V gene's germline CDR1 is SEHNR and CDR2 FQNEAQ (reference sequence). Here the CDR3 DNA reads TGTGCCAGCAGCTTAAACGCGGGAGCGCTCGCAGATACGCAGTATTTT. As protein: CASSLNAGALADTQYF.

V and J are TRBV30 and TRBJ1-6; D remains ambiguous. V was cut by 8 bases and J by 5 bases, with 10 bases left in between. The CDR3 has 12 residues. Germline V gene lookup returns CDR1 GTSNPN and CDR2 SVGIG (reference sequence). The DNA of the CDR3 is TGTGCCCTAGGAGAGAATAATTCACCCCTCCACTTT. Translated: CALGENNSPLHF.

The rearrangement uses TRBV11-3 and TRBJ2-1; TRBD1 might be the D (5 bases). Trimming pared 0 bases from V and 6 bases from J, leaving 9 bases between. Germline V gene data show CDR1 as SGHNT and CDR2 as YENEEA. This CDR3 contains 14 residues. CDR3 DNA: TGTGCCAGCAGCTTAGACAGGGTGGGCAATGAGCAGTTCTTC. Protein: CASSLDRVGNEQFF.

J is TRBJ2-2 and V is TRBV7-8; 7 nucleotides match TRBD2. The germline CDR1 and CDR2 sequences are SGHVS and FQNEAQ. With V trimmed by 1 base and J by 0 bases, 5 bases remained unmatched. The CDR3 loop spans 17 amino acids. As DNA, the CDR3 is TGTGCCAGCAGCTTAGACGGGAGGATAGCGAACACCGGGGAGCTGTTTTTT. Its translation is CASSLDGRIANTGELFF.

CDR3 sequence (DNA): TGTGCCTGCCGACGGGAGAGGACCCAGTACTTC. The encoded protein is CACRRERTQYF. This chain connects TRBV30 to TRBJ2-5, with a tentative D call TRBD2 (6 bases). The length of the CDR3 is 11 residues. Looked up from germline, CDR1 is GTSNPN and CDR2 is SVGIG (reference sequence). The V end was cut by 6 bases, the J end by 7 bases, with 12 bases between.

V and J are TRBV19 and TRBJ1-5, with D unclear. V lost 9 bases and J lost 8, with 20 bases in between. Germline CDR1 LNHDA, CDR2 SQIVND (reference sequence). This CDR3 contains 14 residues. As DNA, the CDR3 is TGTGCCAGCCGAGGACGGGAAATTGGGAAGCCCCAGCATTTT. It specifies CASRGREIGKPQHF.

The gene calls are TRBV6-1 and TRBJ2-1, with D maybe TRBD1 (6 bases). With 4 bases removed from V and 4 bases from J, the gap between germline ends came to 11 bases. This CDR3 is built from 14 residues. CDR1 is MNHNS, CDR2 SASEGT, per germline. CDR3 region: CASSGRGSYNEQFF. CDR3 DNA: TGTGCCAGCAGTGGCAGGGGATCGTACAATGAGCAGTTCTTC.

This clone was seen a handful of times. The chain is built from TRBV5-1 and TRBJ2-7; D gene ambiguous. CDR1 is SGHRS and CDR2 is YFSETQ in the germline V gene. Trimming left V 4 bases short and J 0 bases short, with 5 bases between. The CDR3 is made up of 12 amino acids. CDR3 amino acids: CASSVTSYEQYF. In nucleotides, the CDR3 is TGCGCCAGCAGCGTAACCTCCTACGAGCAGTACTTC.

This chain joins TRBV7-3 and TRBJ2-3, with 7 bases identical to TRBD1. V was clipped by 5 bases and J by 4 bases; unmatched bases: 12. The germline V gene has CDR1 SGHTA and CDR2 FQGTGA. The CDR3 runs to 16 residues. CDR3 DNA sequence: TGTGCCAGCAGCCCCCTGGGGGCAGGGGGTGCAGATACGCAGTATTTT. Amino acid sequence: CASSPLGAGGADTQYF. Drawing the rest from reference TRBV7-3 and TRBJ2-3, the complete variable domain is GAGVSQTPSNKVTEKGKYVELRCDPISGHTALYWYRQSLGQGPEFLIYFQGTGAADDSGLPNDRFFAVRPEGSVSTLKIQRTERGDSAVYLCASSPLGAGGADTQYFGPGTRLTVL.

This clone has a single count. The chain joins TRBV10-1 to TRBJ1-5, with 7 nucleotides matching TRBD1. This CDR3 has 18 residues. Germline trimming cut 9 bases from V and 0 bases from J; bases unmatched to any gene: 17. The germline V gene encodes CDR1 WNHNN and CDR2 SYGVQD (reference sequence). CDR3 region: CARSKGIHRGLSNQPQHF. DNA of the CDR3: TGCGCCAGGAGCAAGGGAATCCACAGGGGACTTAGCAATCAGCCCCAGCATTTT.

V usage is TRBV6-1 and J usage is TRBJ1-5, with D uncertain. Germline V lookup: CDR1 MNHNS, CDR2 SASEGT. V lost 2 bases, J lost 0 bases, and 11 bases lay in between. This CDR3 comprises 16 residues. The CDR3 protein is CASSERVHYSNQPQHF. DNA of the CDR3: TGTGCCAGCAGTGAAAGAGTGCATTATAGCAATCAGCCCCAGCATTTT.

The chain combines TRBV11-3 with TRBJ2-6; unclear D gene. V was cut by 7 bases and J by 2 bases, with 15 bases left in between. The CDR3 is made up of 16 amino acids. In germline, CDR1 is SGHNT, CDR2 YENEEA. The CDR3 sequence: CASTGRGAAGANVLTF. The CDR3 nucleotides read TGTGCCAGCACTGGAAGAGGAGCCGCTGGGGCCAACGTCCTGACTTTC.

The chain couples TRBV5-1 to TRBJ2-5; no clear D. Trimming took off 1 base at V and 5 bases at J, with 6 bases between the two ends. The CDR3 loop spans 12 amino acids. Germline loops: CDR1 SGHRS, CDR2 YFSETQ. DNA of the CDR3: TGCGCCAGCAGCTTGAAGGCGGAGACCCAGTACTTC. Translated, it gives CASSLKAETQYF.

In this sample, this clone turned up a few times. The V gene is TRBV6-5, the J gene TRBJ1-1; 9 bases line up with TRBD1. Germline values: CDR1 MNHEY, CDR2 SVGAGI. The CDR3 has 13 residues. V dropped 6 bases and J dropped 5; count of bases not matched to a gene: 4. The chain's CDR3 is CASRGTGRTEAFF. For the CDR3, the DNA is TGTGCCAGCAGGGGGACAGGGAGAACTGAAGCTTTCTTT.

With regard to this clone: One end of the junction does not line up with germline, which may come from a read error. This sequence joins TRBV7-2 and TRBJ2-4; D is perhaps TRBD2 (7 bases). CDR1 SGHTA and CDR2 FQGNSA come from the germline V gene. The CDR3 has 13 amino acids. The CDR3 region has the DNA TGTGCCAGCAGCTTAGCAGGGGGGACCGGGGGGTGCTTC. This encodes CASSLAGGTGGCF.

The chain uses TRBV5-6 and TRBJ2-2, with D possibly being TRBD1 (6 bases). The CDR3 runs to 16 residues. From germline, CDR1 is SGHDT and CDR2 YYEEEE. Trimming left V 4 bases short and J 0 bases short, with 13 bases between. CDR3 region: CASSRFDRPNTGELFF. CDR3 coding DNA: TGTGCCAGCAGCAGATTTGACAGGCCGAACACCGGGGAGCTGTTTTTT.

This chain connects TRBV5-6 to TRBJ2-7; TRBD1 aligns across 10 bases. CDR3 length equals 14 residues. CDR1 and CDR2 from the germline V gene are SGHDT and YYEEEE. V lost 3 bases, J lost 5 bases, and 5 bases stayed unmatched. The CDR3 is CASSSGTGVHEQYF. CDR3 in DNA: TGTGCCAGCAGCTCCGGGACAGGGGTACACGAGCAGTACTTC.

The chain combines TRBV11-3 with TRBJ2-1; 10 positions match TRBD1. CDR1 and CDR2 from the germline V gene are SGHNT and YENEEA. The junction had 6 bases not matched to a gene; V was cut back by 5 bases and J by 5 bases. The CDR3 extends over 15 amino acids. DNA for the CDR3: TGTGCCAGCAGCCACGGGACAGGGGATAACAATGAGCAGTTCTTC. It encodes CASSHGTGDNNEQFF.

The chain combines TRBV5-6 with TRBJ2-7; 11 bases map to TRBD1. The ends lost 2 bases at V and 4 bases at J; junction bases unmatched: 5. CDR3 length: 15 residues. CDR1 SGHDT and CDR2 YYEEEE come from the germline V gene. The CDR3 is CASSLGGTGGYEQYF. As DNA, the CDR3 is TGTGCCAGCAGCTTAGGTGGGACAGGGGGATACGAGCAGTACTTC.

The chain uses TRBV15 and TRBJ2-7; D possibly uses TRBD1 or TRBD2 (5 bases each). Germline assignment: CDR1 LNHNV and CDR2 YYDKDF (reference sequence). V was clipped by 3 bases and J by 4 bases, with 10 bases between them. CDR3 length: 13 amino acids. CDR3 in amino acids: CATSSRDGYEQYF. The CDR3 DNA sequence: TGTGCCACCAGCAGCCGGGACGGATACGAGCAGTACTTC.

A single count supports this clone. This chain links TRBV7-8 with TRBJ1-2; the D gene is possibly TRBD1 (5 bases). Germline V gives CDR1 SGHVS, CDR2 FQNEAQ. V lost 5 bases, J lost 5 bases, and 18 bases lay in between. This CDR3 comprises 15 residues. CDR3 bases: TGTGCCAGCAGCCTTCGGGGACGGGATGCTTATGGCTACACCTTC. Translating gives CASSLRGRDAYGYTF.

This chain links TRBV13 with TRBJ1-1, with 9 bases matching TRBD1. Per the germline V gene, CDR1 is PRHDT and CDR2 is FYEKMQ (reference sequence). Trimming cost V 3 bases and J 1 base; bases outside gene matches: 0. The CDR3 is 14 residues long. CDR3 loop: CASSLGQGNTEAFF. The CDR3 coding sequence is TGTGCCAGCAGCTTGGGACAGGGGAACACTGAAGCTTTCTTT.

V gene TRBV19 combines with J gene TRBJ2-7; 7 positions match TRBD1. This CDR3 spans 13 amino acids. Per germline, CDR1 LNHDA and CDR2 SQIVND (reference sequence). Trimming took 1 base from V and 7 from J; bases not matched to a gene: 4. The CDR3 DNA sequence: TGTGCCAGTAGTATAGTAGTCAGGGGGGAGCAGTACTTC. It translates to CASSIVVRGEQYF.

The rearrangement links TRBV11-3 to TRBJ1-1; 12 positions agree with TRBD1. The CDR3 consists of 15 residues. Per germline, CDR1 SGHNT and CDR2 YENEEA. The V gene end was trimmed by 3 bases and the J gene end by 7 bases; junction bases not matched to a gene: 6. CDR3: CASSFGTGGRNEAFF. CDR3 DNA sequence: TGTGCCAGCAGCTTCGGGACAGGGGGCCGAAATGAAGCTTTCTTT.

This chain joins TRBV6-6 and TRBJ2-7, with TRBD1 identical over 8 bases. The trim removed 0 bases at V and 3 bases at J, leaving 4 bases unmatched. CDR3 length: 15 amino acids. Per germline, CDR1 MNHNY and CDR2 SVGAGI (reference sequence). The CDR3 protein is CASSYSTGAGYEQYF. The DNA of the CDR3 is TGTGCCAGCAGTTACTCGACAGGGGCGGGCTACGAGCAGTACTTC.

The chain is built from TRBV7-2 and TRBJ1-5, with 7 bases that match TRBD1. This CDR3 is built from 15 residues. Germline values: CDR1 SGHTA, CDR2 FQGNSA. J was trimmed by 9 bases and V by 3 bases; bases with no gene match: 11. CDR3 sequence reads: CASSLNGGGLRPQHF. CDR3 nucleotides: TGTGCCAGCAGCTTGAATGGAGGGGGCTTGCGGCCCCAGCATTTT. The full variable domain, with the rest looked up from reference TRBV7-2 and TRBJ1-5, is GAGVSQSPSNKVTEKGKDVELRCDPISGHTALYWYRQSLGQGLEFLIYFQGNSAPDKSGLPSDRFSAERTGGSVSTLTIQRTQQEDSAVYLCASSLNGGGLRPQHFGDGTRLSIL.

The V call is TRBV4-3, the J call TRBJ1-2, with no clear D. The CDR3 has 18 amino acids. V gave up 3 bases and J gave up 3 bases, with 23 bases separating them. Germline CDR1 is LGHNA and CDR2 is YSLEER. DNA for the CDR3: TGCGCCAGCAGCCAGTCATTGGGGTTTGGGGAGGAGGACTATGGCTACACCTTC. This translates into CASSQSLGFGEEDYGYTF.

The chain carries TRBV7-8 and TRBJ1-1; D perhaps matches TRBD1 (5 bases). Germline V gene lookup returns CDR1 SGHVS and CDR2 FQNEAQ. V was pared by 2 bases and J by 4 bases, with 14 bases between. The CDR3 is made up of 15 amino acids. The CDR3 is CASSLKTVDGTEAFF. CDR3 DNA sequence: TGTGCCAGCAGCTTAAAGACAGTTGATGGCACTGAAGCTTTCTTT.

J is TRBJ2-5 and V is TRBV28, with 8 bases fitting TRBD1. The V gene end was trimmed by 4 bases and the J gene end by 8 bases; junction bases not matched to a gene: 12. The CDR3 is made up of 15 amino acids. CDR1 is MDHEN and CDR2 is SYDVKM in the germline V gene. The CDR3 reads CASSSPKRTGRTQYF. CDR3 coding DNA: TGTGCCAGCAGTTCCCCGAAGAGGACAGGGCGAACCCAGTACTTC.

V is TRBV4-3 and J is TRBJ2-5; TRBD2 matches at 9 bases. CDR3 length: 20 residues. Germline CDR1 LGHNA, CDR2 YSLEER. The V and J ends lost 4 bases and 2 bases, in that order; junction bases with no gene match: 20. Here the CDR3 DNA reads TGCGCCAGCAGCCCGACCCTGGCGGGAGGGCCTGGGGGTGGACAAGAGACCCAGTACTTC. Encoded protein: CASSPTLAGGPGGGQETQYF.

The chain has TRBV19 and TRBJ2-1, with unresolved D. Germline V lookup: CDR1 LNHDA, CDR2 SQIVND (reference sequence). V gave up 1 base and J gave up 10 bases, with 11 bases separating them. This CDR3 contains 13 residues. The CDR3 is CASSIGEGNEQFF. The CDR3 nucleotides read TGTGCCAGTAGTATAGGAGAAGGGAACGAGCAGTTCTTC.